This entry lists 2 T cell receptor beta chains sequenced from one sample in a study of T-cell reconstitution after alpha-beta-depleted transplantation in children. Preparation of the TCRbeta library used unique molecular identifiers. One entry per CDR3 protein results from TCRdb running MiXCR on the PCR reads. The data show about 200,000 distinct CDR3 sequences, 5.5% to 7% seen once. Sequences were derived from PBMCs, sampled before TCRalphabeta/CD19-depleted stem cell transplant. The origin of the receptors is a boy aged 2-9 years with acute lymphoblastic leukemia, due to receive a stem cell transplant.

This chain connects TRBV4-2 to TRBJ2-7; unclear D gene. The CDR3 covers 12 residues. CDR1 and CDR2 from the germline V gene are LGHNA and YNFKEQ. Trimming took off 1 base at V and 3 bases at J, with 4 bases between the two ends. The CDR3 nucleotides are TGTGCCAGCAGCCAAGGTGGCTACGAGCAGTACTTC. Residues: CASSQGGYEQYF.

V and J are TRBV7-2 and TRBJ1-2; D might be TRBD1 (5 bases). The germline V and J ends were trimmed by 2 bases and 5 bases, with 12 bases remaining between them. Germline V CDR1 and CDR2: SGHTA, FQGNSA. The CDR3 covers 14 residues. CDR3 nucleotide sequence: TGTGCCAGCAGCTTATTCACAGGCTTATATGGCTACACCTTC. Translating gives CASSLFTGLYGYTF. Together with reference TRBV7-2 and TRBJ1-2, the CDR3 gives the full variable domain: GAGVSQSPSNKVTEKGKDVELRCDPISGHTALYWYRQSLGQGLEFLIYFQGNSAPDKSGLPSDRFSAERTGGSVSTLTIQRTQQEDSAVYLCASSLFTGLYGYTFGSGTRLTVV.